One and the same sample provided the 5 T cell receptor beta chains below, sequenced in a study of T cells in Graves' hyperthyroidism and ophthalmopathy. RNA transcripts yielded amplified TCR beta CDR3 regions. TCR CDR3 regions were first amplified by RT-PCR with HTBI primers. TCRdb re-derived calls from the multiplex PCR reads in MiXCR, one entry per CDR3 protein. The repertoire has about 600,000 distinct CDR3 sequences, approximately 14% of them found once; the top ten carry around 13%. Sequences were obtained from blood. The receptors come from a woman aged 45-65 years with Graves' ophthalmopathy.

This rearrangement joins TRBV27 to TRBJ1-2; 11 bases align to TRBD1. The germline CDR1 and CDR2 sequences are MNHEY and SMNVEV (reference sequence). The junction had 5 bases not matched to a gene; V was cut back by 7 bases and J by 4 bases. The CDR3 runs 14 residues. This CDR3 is CASTTGTGGYGYTF. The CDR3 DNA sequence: TGTGCCAGCACTACCGGGACAGGGGGCTATGGCTACACCTTC.

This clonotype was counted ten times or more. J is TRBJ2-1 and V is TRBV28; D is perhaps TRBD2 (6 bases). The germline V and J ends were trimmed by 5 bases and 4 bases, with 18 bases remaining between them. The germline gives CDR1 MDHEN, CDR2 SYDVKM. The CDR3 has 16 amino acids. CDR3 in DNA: TGTGCCAGCAGTCGGTGGGGGGATTCGGTATACAATGAGCAGTTCTTC. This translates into CASSRWGDSVYNEQFF. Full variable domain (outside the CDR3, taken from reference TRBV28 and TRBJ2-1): DVKVTQSSRYLVKRTGEKVFLECVQDMDHENMFWYRQDPGLGLRLIYFSYDVKMKEKGDIPEGYSVSREKKERFSLILESASTNQTSMYLCASSRWGDSVYNEQFFGPGTRLTVL.

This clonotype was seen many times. The CDR3 DNA sequence: TGTGCCAGCAGCCAAGTGCCTACCGGGACTAGCGGAAATAATGAGCAGTTCTTC. Amino acid sequence: CASSQVPTGTSGNNEQFF. This chain joins TRBV3-1 and TRBJ2-1; TRBD2 matches 11 bases. Unmatched junction bases numbered 12, after V lost 1 base and J lost 7 bases. Germline CDR1 LGHDT, CDR2 YNNKEL (reference sequence). This CDR3 comprises 18 residues.

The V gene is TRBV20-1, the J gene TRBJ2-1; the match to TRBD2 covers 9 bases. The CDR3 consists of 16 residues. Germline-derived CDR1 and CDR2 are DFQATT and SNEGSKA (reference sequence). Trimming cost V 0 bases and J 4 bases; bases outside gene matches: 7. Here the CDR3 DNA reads TGCAGTGCTAGAGAGGGTTTGGGACTAGCATACAATGAGCAGTTCTTC. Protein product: CSAREGLGLAYNEQFF.

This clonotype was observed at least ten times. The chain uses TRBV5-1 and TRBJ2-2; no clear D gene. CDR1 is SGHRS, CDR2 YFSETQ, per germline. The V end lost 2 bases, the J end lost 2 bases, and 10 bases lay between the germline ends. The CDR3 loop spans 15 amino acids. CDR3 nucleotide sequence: TGCGCCAGCAGCTTCCTTCCCCACAACACCGGGGAGCTGTTTTTT. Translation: CASSFLPHNTGELFF.